Below, 7 T cell receptor beta chains from the same sample are listed, as sequenced in a study of identical twins' blood T cells. TCRdb called the 5' RACE reads again in MiXCR, with one record for every CDR3 protein. Found here are 300,000 to 450,000 distinct CDR3 sequences, 28% of them singletons; the top ten hold about 6%. The specimen was PBMCs. The receptors stem from a woman aged 18-55 years in good health.

This clonotype was found many times. The chain combines TRBV3-1 with TRBJ2-1; D unclear. This CDR3 region has 13 residues. CDR1 LGHDT and CDR2 YNNKEL come from the germline V gene (reference sequence). Trimming cost V 4 bases and J 3 bases, with 7 bases left between them. CDR3 amino acids: CASSLENYNEQFF. The CDR3 bases are TGTGCCAGCAGCCTCGAGAACTACAATGAGCAGTTCTTC.

The CDR3 region has the DNA TGCAGTGCTAGTCCCTGGGACAGGGCAACAGACGAGCAGTACTTC. As protein: CSASPWDRATDEQYF. The rearrangement links TRBV20-1 to TRBJ2-7; 9 bases are a match to TRBD1. The V gene end was trimmed by 3 bases and the J gene end by 5 bases; junction bases not matched to a gene: 11. Per the germline V gene, CDR1 is DFQATT and CDR2 is SNEGSKA (reference sequence). The CDR3 sequence is 15 residues long.

This chain joins TRBV20-1 and TRBJ1-1, with D perhaps matching TRBD1 (5 bases). The germline CDR1 and CDR2 sequences are DFQATT and SNEGSKA (reference sequence). The CDR3 has 13 residues. Trimming left V 2 bases short and J 2 bases short, with 9 bases between. This CDR3 is CSARHGGNTEAFF. The CDR3 DNA reads as TGCAGTGCTAGACACGGGGGTAACACTGAAGCTTTCTTT.

This sequence joins TRBV28 and TRBJ2-5; TRBD1 aligns across 8 bases. Germline CDR1 reads MDHEN; CDR2 reads SYDVKM. Losses at the gene ends were 8 bases for V and 2 bases for J; bases not matched to a gene: 7. The length of the CDR3 is 14 residues. The chain's CDR3 is CASSSGQAQETQYF. The CDR3 DNA reads TGTGCCAGCTCGTCGGGACAGGCGCAAGAGACCCAGTACTTC. Supplemented by reference TRBV28 and TRBJ2-5, the full variable domain reads DVKVTQSSRYLVKRTGEKVFLECVQDMDHENMFWYRQDPGLGLRLIYFSYDVKMKEKGDIPEGYSVSREKKERFSLILESASTNQTSMYLCASSSGQAQETQYFGPGTRLLVL.

This clonotype was seen only a few times. V usage is TRBV20-1 and J usage is TRBJ2-3, with D tentatively TRBD2 (6 bases). Germline lookup yields CDR1 DFQATT and CDR2 SNEGSKA (reference sequence). Trimming shortened V by 3 bases and J by 5 bases, and 12 bases separated the two germline ends. The CDR3 extends over 13 amino acids. CDR3 DNA sequence: TGCAGTGCTAGGAGGAGGGCCGGAGATACGCAGTATTTT. It codes for CSARRRAGDTQYF.

The gene calls are TRBV18 and TRBJ1-1; 11 positions agree with TRBD1. The CDR3 runs to 14 residues. Germline CDR1 reads KGHSH; CDR2 reads LQKENI. J lost 7 bases, V lost 4 bases, and 5 bases had no gene match. In nucleotides, the CDR3 is TGTGCCAGCTCACGCGGACAGGGGGCGGTTGAAGCTTTCTTT. Translated: CASSRGQGAVEAFF. Combining the CDR3 with reference TRBV18 and TRBJ1-1 gives the whole variable domain NAGVMQNPRHLVRRRGQEARLRCSPMKGHSHVYWYRQLPEEGLKFMVYLQKENIIDESGMPKERFSAEFPKEGPSILRIQQVVRGDSAAYFCASSRGQGAVEAFFGQGTRLTVV.

This clonotype was seen at least ten times. The chain employs TRBV6-2 or TRBV6-3 and TRBJ2-1, with D hard to call. Trimming took off 5 bases at V and 6 bases at J, with 8 bases between the two ends. The CDR3 sequence is 12 residues long. In germline, CDR1 is MNHEY, CDR2 SVGEGT. The CDR3 DNA reads TGTGCCAGCAGTGACTGGGGCAATGAGCAGTTCTTC. Its protein product is CASSDWGNEQFF.